The rows below give T cell receptor beta chains drawn from one sample of a study of beta chain features in type 1 diabetes. Sequenced by immunoSEQ multiplex PCR; TCRdb stores in-frame clones only, minus some. The table includes around 430,000 clones, about 29% detected once. Sequenced material: naive CD4+ T cells from blood. These receptors all stem from a man aged 18 to 29 in good health. The CDR3 runs from the conserved cysteine through the conserved F or W. A D gene is named only where the DNA matches it firmly. The size entry is marked missing in some rows and otherwise reads once, few, many or a size class.

size,J,V,D,CDR3,DNA
-,TRBJ2-7,TRBV7-2,-,CASSLVRQTYEQYF,TGTGCCAGCAGCTTAGTCCGACAGACCTACGAGCAGTACTTC
-,TRBJ2-7,TRBV2,TRBD1,CASSVGSRGLRGQYF,TGTGCCAGCAGTGTCGGGAGCAGGGGGCTACGCGGGCAGTACTTC
few,TRBJ2-1,TRBV7-9,TRBD2,CASSFSGRASEQFF,TGTGCCAGCAGCTTCAGCGGGAGGGCCTCTGAGCAGTTCTTC
-,TRBJ2-1,TRBV4-2,-,CASSQDLVQGSTFF,TGTGCCAGCAGCCAAGATCTTGTTCAGGGGAGCACGTTCTTC
few,TRBJ2-3,TRBV15,-,CATGAARVRTDTQYF,TGTGCCACCGGCGCCGCCAGGGTCCGCACAGATACGCAGTATTTT
-,TRBJ2-1,TRBV9,TRBD1,CASSDWDRGTPNEQFF,TGTGCCAGCAGCGATTGGGACAGGGGGACTCCAAATGAGCAGTTCTTC
-,TRBJ2-3,TRBV5-6,-,CASILGGTDTQYF,TGTGCCAGCATCTTAGGGGGCACAGATACGCAGTATTTT
-,TRBJ2-1,TRBV20-1,-,CSARTDWEQFF,TGCAGTGCTAGGACCGACTGGGAGCAGTTCTTC
-,TRBJ2-7,TRBV11-2,-,CASSLGGIRAYEQYF,TGTGCCAGCAGCTTAGGGGGAATTCGCGCCTACGAGCAGTACTTC
few,TRBJ2-6,TRBV30,TRBD1,CAWSSTGTAPLSGANVLTF,TGTGCCTGGAGTTCGACCGGGACAGCGCCACTATCTGGGGCCAACGTCCTGACTTTC
-,TRBJ2-1,TRBV4-3,-,CASSQDGQHNEQFF,TGCGCCAGCAGCCAAGATGGGCAGCACAATGAGCAGTTCTTC
few,TRBJ2-4,TRBV10-3,-,CAISESTVAAKNIQYF,TGTGCCATCAGTGAGTCTACAGTGGCGGCCAAAAACATTCAGTACTTC
-,TRBJ2-7,TRBV19,-,CASSPDQAREEQYF,TGTGCCAGTAGTCCCGATCAGGCCCGCGAGGAGCAGTACTTC
few,TRBJ1-5,TRBV4-2,-,CASSQDPRAGTSNQPQHF,TGTGCCAGCAGCCAAGATCCCCGAGCGGGGACAAGCAATCAGCCCCAGCATTTT
-,TRBJ1-2,TRBV7-2,TRBD1,CASSRTGNYGYTF,TGTGCCAGCAGCCGGACAGGGAACTATGGCTACACCTTC
few,TRBJ1-4,TRBV5-6,-,CASSLSGVEKLFF,TGTGCCAGCAGCTTGTCAGGGGTTGAAAAACTGTTTTTT
-,TRBJ2-2,TRBV7-2,TRBD1,CASSPRDRSNTGELFF,TGTGCCAGCAGCCCCAGGGACAGATCGAACACCGGGGAGCTGTTTTTT
few,TRBJ2-1,TRBV9,TRBD2,CASSAASGRGIDEQFF,TGTGCCAGCAGCGCCGCCTCCGGGAGGGGGATCGATGAGCAGTTCTTC
-,TRBJ2-7,TRBV7-8,-,CASSLESRYEQYF,TGTGCCAGCAGCTTAGAATCGCGCTACGAGCAGTACTTC
-,TRBJ2-5,TRBV27,-,CASKICGGQETQYF,TGTGCCAGCAAAATTTGTGGGGGCCAAGAGACCCAGTACTTC
-,TRBJ1-2,TRBV6-6,-,CASRGTANYGYTF,TGTGCCAGCAGGGGTACAGCTAACTATGGCTACACCTTC
-,TRBJ2-1,TRBV5-1,TRBD2,CASSLGLAGGNNEQFF,TGCGCCAGCAGCTTGGGACTAGCGGGAGGGAACAATGAGCAGTTCTTC
-,TRBJ1-1,TRBV18,-,CASSPGGANTEAFF,TGTGCCAGCTCACCTGGAGGGGCCAACACTGAAGCTTTCTTT
-,TRBJ2-7,TRBV30,TRBD2,CAWSKFLAGEGYEQYF,TGTGCCTGGAGTAAGTTTCTAGCGGGAGAGGGCTACGAGCAGTACTTC
-,TRBJ2-3,TRBV4-1,TRBD2,CASSQQTSGVGDTQYF,TGCGCCAGCAGCCAACAGACTAGCGGGGTGGGGGATACGCAGTATTTT
-,TRBJ2-7,TRBV29-1,-,CSYSSGLGEQYF,TGCAGCTACTCGTCAGGGTTGGGGGAGCAGTACTTC
few,TRBJ2-3,TRBV21-1,-,CASFQIRQCRPDTQYF,TGTGCCAGTTTCCAAATCCGACAGTGCCGGCCCGATACGCAGTATTTT
once,TRBJ2-3,TRBV9,TRBD1,CASSVTGGRDTQYF,TGTGCCAGCAGCGTAACAGGGGGCAGAGATACGCAGTATTTT
-,TRBJ1-2,TRBV9,-,CASTIDEVRYGYTF,TGTGCCAGCACAATTGATGAGGTCCGCTATGGCTACACCTTC
few,TRBJ2-5,TRBV10-3,TRBD1,CAISVDRGTPETQYF,TGTGCCATCAGTGTCGACAGGGGGACACCAGAGACCCAGTACTTC
-,TRBJ1-1,TRBV29-1,TRBD1,CSVGQGAGGTEAFF,TGCAGCGTCGGACAGGGGGCTGGTGGCACTGAAGCTTTCTTT
few,TRBJ1-5,TRBV7-2,TRBD1,CASSSTGRLIEGNQPQHF,TGTGCCAGCAGCTCGACAGGGCGGTTAATAGAGGGCAATCAGCCCCAGCATTTT
few,TRBJ1-2,TRBV7-9,-,CASSPLGGAYGYTF,TGTGCCAGCAGCCCCTTGGGGGGCGCCTATGGCTACACCTTC
-,TRBJ2-4,TRBV29-1,-,CGYPSGLAKNIQYF,TGCGGCTACCCCAGCGGGCTAGCCAAAAACATTCAGTACTTC
few,TRBJ2-5,TRBV7-2,-,CASSLGRRFQETQYF,TGTGCCAGCAGCCTGGGACGGAGATTCCAAGAGACCCAGTACTTC
few,TRBJ2-4,TRBV19,-,CASSIPGDLAKNIQYF,TGTGCCAGTAGTATCCCAGGCGACCTAGCCAAAAACATTCAGTACTTC
few,TRBJ2-7,TRBV29-1,-,CSVGAPQSYEQYF,TGCAGCGTAGGGGCCCCCCAAAGCTACGAGCAGTACTTC
-,TRBJ2-1,TRBV28,-,CASSPPPGHEQFF,TGTGCCAGCAGCCCACCCCCGGGTCATGAGCAGTTCTTC
-,TRBJ2-3,TRBV7-9,-,CASSLYGHAGTDTQYF,TGTGCCAGCAGCCTATATGGGCACGCAGGCACAGATACGCAGTATTTT
few,TRBJ2-3,TRBV29-1,-,CSVEFAGLTDTQYF,TGCAGCGTTGAATTCGCGGGACTGACAGATACGCAGTATTTT
-,TRBJ2-7,TRBV5-4,-,CASSLDRQGEQYF,TGTGCCAGCAGCTTGGACAGGCAGGGCGAGCAGTACTTC
-,TRBJ1-2,TRBV30,-,CAWSVAGTRYTF,TGTGCCTGGAGTGTGGCTGGGACGCGCTACACCTTC
-,TRBJ1-5,TRBV10-3,TRBD1,CAISESTGGGHQPQHF,TGTGCCATCAGTGAGTCGACAGGGGGTGGCCATCAGCCCCAGCATTTT
-,TRBJ2-3,TRBV7-9,-,CASSFRGYSTDTQYF,TGTGCCAGCAGCTTTCGAGGTTATAGCACAGATACGCAGTATTTT
few,TRBJ2-1,TRBV25-1,TRBD2,CASSELGLAGDGEQFF,TGTGCCAGCAGTGAATTGGGACTAGCGGGAGATGGTGAGCAGTTCTTC
few,TRBJ2-7,TRBV25-1,-,CASSDHGTIHEQYF,TGTGCCAGCAGTGACCATGGGACAATCCACGAGCAGTACTTC
-,TRBJ1-4,TRBV4-2,-,CASSQQEQVNEKLFF,TGTGCCAGCAGCCAGCAGGAACAGGTTAATGAAAAACTGTTTTTT
-,TRBJ2-7,TRBV9,-,CASSREPYEQYF,TGTGCCAGCAGCCGAGAGCCCTACGAGCAGTACTTC
-,TRBJ2-7,TRBV2,TRBD2,CASYRGLRLAGGPTNEQYF,TGTGCCAGCTACAGGGGCCTCAGACTAGCGGGAGGGCCGACAAACGAGCAGTACTTC
few,TRBJ2-7,TRBV30,-,CARSAKGGSSYEQYF,TGTGCACGGTCCGCCAAAGGGGGAAGCTCCTACGAGCAGTACTTC
few,TRBJ2-1,TRBV28,-,CASRLRRDSGNEQFF,TGTGCCAGCAGACTAAGGAGGGACTCGGGAAATGAGCAGTTCTTC
few,TRBJ2-1,TRBV5-1,-,CASSLDAGSSYNEQFF,TGCGCCAGCAGCTTGGATGCCGGGAGCAGCTACAATGAGCAGTTCTTC
few,TRBJ2-7,TRBV7-8,-,CASSLELGTYEQYF,TGTGCCAGCAGCTTAGAATTGGGGACCTACGAGCAGTACTTC
-,TRBJ2-3,TRBV27,-,CAGRGIGDTDTQYF,TGTGCCGGGAGGGGGATAGGGGACACAGATACGCAGTATTTT
-,TRBJ2-1,TRBV7-2,-,CASSWEPGGYNEQFF,TGTGCCAGCAGCTGGGAACCGGGCGGATACAATGAGCAGTTCTTC
-,TRBJ2-7,TRBV9,-,CASSVDAVGDQYF,TGTGCCAGCAGCGTGGATGCGGTCGGAGACCAGTACTTC
-,TRBJ2-1,TRBV5-1,-,CASSLEVSSYNEQFF,TGCGCCAGCAGCTTGGAGGTTAGCTCCTACAATGAGCAGTTCTTC
-,TRBJ2-1,TRBV4-3,TRBD1,CASSRLRGRGRDEQFF,TGCGCCAGCAGCCGCCTACGGGGCAGGGGGCGAGATGAGCAGTTCTTC
-,TRBJ2-5,TRBV25-1,-,CASSAPGQETQYF,TGTGCCAGCAGTGCCCCAGGGCAAGAGACCCAGTACTTC
few,TRBJ2-7,TRBV11-2,-,CASSSQYEQYF,TGTGCCAGCAGCTCCCAATACGAGCAGTACTTC